A single sample is the source of the 24 T cell receptor beta chains below, sequenced in a study of blood T cell repertoires in COVID-19. TCRdb keeps only in-frame clones here, not all; method: immunoSEQ multiplex PCR. The data hold over 60,000 clones, with nearly 90% observed a single time. What was sequenced was peripheral blood. The origin of the receptors is a man older than 75 with acute or convalescent COVID-19.

The chain joins TRBV5-1 to TRBJ2-5; the match to TRBD1 covers 10 bases. V lost 1 base to trimming and J lost 5 bases; unmatched junction nucleotides: 5. This CDR3 comprises 15 residues. Germline CDR1 and CDR2: SGHRS and YFSETQ. The CDR3 nucleotides are TGCGCCAGCAGCTTGTTGGGGGGACAGGGGGAGACCCAGTACTTC. Protein product: CASSLLGGQGETQYF.

This clone was picked up one time. This CDR3 is CASRRDLNTEAFF. CDR3 in DNA: TGTGCCAGCAGAAGAGATCTGAACACTGAAGCTTTCTTT. J is TRBJ1-1 and V is TRBV6-5; D is ambiguous. Trimming removed 6 bases at V and 0 bases at J, with 8 bases between. The CDR3 length is 13 residues. Per the germline V gene, CDR1 is MNHEY and CDR2 is SVGAGI.

This clone appeared once. The genes are TRBV20-1 and TRBJ2-1; D call uncertain. Germline values: CDR1 DFQATT, CDR2 SNEGSKA (reference sequence). The CDR3 is 11 residues long. The ends were cut back, 8 bases at V and 5 bases at J, with 10 bases in the middle. The CDR3 bases are TGCAGTCCTCTGGAGAACAATGAGCAGTTCTTC. It codes for CSPLENNEQFF.

This clone was observed a single time. The rearrangement uses TRBV10-3 and TRBJ2-2; maybe TRBD1 (5 bases). CDR1 is ENHRY and CDR2 is SYGVKD in the germline V gene. The CDR3 covers 16 residues. Trimming shortened V by 5 bases and J by 1 base, and 14 bases separated the two germline ends. CDR3 sequence (DNA): TGTGCCATCAGTCTCGCTTTAGGGGTGAACACCGGGGAGCTGTTTTTT. As protein: CAISLALGVNTGELFF.

Here the CDR3 DNA reads TGCAGTGCTAGTGGCAGGGGGCAATCTGGGGCCAACGTCCTGACTTTC. Its protein is CSASGRGQSGANVLTF. This chain uses TRBV20-1 with TRBJ2-6, with 8 bases fitting TRBD1. The V gene's germline CDR1 is DFQATT and CDR2 SNEGSKA (reference sequence). Losses at the gene ends were 3 bases for V and 1 base for J; bases not matched to a gene: 5. This CDR3 has 16 residues.

The chain has TRBV4-1 and TRBJ2-7; 10 bases agree with TRBD2. This CDR3 is 16 amino acids long. V was pared by 0 bases and J by 7 bases, with 9 bases of the junction left unmatched. Germline CDR1 and CDR2: MGHRA and YSYEKL. The CDR3 reads CASSQDLLAGVREQYF. The CDR3 DNA is TGCGCCAGCAGCCAAGATCTCCTAGCGGGAGTGCGAGAGCAGTACTTC.

J is TRBJ1-4 and V is TRBV5-1; D perhaps matches TRBD1 (6 bases). The CDR3 sequence is 15 residues long. Trimming pared 5 bases from V and 8 bases from J, leaving 19 bases between. Germline CDR1 and CDR2: SGHRS and YFSETQ. The DNA for the CDR3 is TGCGCCAGCAGTCCTGGTGGGGGGGCCGAGGAAAAACTGTTTTTT. Translated: CASSPGGGAEEKLFF.

This clone appeared once. The chain combines TRBV29-1 with TRBJ1-4, with a possible D match to TRBD1 (5 bases). CDR1 and CDR2 (germline): SQVTM, ANQGSEA. The CDR3 has 12 amino acids. The germline V and J ends were trimmed by 4 bases and 7 bases, with 10 bases remaining between them. The CDR3 DNA follows: TGCAGCGTTGGGGAGGACACTGAAAAACTGTTTTTT. Encoded protein: CSVGEDTEKLFF.

The gene calls are TRBV30 and TRBJ2-5; 15 positions agree with TRBD2. V trimming: 5 bases; J trimming: 2 bases; junction bases outside the gene matches: 0. This CDR3 is built from 14 residues. Germline CDR1 is GTSNPN and CDR2 is SVGIG (reference sequence). The CDR3 spells CAWGLAGGQETQYF. CDR3 nucleotide sequence: TGTGCCTGGGGACTAGCGGGAGGGCAAGAGACCCAGTACTTC.

The chain links TRBV6-5 to TRBJ1-2; the match to TRBD1 covers 12 bases. Germline V gene lookup returns CDR1 MNHEY and CDR2 SVGAGI. Trimming took 11 bases from V and 8 from J; bases not matched to a gene: 9. The CDR3 spans 13 residues. This chain's CDR3 is CAAGTGGVLGYTF. DNA of the CDR3: TGTGCCGCCGGGACAGGGGGCGTTTTAGGCTACACCTTC.

V is TRBV7-8 and J is TRBJ2-7, with 9 bases fitting TRBD1. Per germline, CDR1 SGHVS and CDR2 FQNEAQ. This CDR3 region has 14 residues. V trimming: 2 bases; J trimming: 6 bases; junction bases outside the gene matches: 5. This chain's CDR3 is CASSLNGQGIEQYF. Here the CDR3 DNA reads TGTGCCAGCAGCTTAAACGGACAGGGGATCGAGCAGTACTTC.

V gene TRBV5-3 combines with J gene TRBJ2-1, with 16 bases aligning to TRBD2. TRBV5-3 has ORF status, its function being uncertain. The CDR3 totals 21 residues. V lost 2 bases and J lost 0; bases outside the gene matches: 11. This CDR3 reads CARSFVPGLAGGGSSYNEQFF. The CDR3 bases are TGTGCCAGAAGCTTCGTCCCGGGACTAGCGGGAGGGGGGAGCTCCTACAATGAGCAGTTCTTC.

This clone was counted once. The J gene is TRBJ1-6, the V gene TRBV21-1; the table's D call of TRBD1 was not tested on the DNA. TRBV21-1 counts as a pseudogene. The CDR3 covers 17 residues. CDR3 sequence reads: CASSRPPQAPYNSPLHF. CDR3 nucleotide sequence: TGTGCCAGCAGCAGACCCCCACAGGCCCCCTATAATTCACCCCTCCACTTT.

Note on this clone: At one boundary the junction diverges from the germline segment, which might be a read error. The chain employs TRBV7-9 and TRBJ1-2, with unresolved D. Germline loops: CDR1 SEHNR, CDR2 FQNEAQ (reference sequence). The CDR3 consists of 9 residues. The CDR3 protein is CASSLSGSF. CDR3 sequence (DNA): TGTGCCAGCAGCTTGTCCGGGAGCTTC. The entire variable domain, with the rest obtained from reference TRBV7-9 and TRBJ1-2, is as follows: DTGVSQNPRHKITKRGQNVTFRCDPISEHNRLYWYRQTLGQGPEFLTYFQNEAQLEKSRLLSDRFSAERPKGSFSTLEIQRTEQGDSAMYLCASSLSGSFGSGTRLTVV.

The rearrangement joins TRBV5-1 to TRBJ2-7; possibly TRBD1 for D (5 bases). The CDR3 is 14 amino acids. The germline CDR1 and CDR2 sequences are SGHRS and YFSETQ. Between the trimmed V and J ends, which lost 1 base and 2 bases, there was a span of 10 bases. Here the CDR3 DNA reads TGCGCCAGCAGCTTGTCAGGGTTCCCCTACGAGCAGTACTTC. Translating it yields CASSLSGFPYEQYF.

The J gene is TRBJ2-3, the V gene TRBV4-2, with 10 bases that match TRBD2. Germline V gives CDR1 LGHNA, CDR2 YNFKEQ. The trim removed 1 base at V and 2 bases at J, leaving 18 bases unmatched. The CDR3 has 21 amino acids. The CDR3 DNA reads TGTGCCAGCAGCCAAGGTCCGAGCGGGGGGGTCCTCGGATCCTACACAGATACGCAGTATTTT. Residues: CASSQGPSGGVLGSYTDTQYF.

The genes are TRBV5-1 and TRBJ2-7; 7 bases fit TRBD2. Germline CDR1 reads SGHRS; CDR2 reads YFSETQ. V shed 0 bases, J shed 5 bases, and the junction held 5 bases outside the gene matches. CDR3 size: 14 residues. The CDR3 sequence is CASSLAAAGDEQYF. In DNA, the CDR3 is TGCGCCAGCAGCTTGGCCGCGGCGGGGGACGAGCAGTACTTC.

This clone was seen a handful of times. This chain connects TRBV5-1 to TRBJ1-2, with 7 bases aligning to TRBD1. V dropped 7 bases and J dropped 8; count of bases not matched to a gene: 23. This CDR3 has 17 residues. CDR1 and CDR2 from the germline V gene are SGHRS and YFSETQ. For the CDR3, the DNA is TGCGCCAGCGCCCCCTCCGGGACAGAAGTCCCAGGCGCGGGCTACACCTTC. It codes for CASAPSGTEVPGAGYTF.

This clone occurred a few times. The V gene is TRBV6-5, the J gene TRBJ1-4; TRBD1 aligns across 9 bases. The CDR3 spans 14 residues. The V gene end was trimmed by 6 bases and the J gene end by 9 bases; junction bases not matched to a gene: 8. Germline V gives CDR1 MNHEY, CDR2 SVGAGI. The CDR3 is CASREGQGRKKLFF. Written as DNA, the CDR3 is TGTGCCAGCAGGGAGGGACAGGGTAGGAAAAAACTGTTTTTT.

The chain has TRBV7-2 and TRBJ2-7; D not resolved. Germline V CDR1 and CDR2: SGHTA, FQGNSA. Trimming took off 3 bases at V and 1 base at J, with 7 bases between the two ends. This CDR3 region has 13 residues. The CDR3 here is CASSLARSYEQYF. The CDR3 bases are TGTGCCAGCAGCTTGGCTAGGTCCTACGAGCAGTACTTC.

The rearrangement links TRBV6-5 to TRBJ2-3, with TRBD2 identical over 7 bases. CDR1 is MNHEY, CDR2 SVGAGI, per germline. With V trimmed by 5 bases and J by 4 bases, 6 bases remained unmatched. The CDR3 totals 14 residues. CDR3 region: CASSNGLGPDTQYF. CDR3 in DNA: TGTGCCAGCAGTAATGGACTAGGCCCAGATACGCAGTATTTT.

The table lists this clone with a count of one. The rearrangement links TRBV27 to TRBJ2-2; 9 bases are a match to TRBD2. The CDR3 has 16 amino acids. Trimming at V came to 2 bases and at J to 2 bases, leaving 3 bases not matched to a gene. Germline values: CDR1 MNHEY, CDR2 SMNVEV (reference sequence). The CDR3 bases are TGTGCCAGCAGTTTAGCGGGAGGGCCTAACACCGGGGAGCTGTTTTTT. Residues: CASSLAGGPNTGELFF.

The CDR3 nucleotides read TGTGCCAGCTCTCCCCAATCGGGGGACAATGAGCAGTTCTTC. Its protein product is CASSPQSGDNEQFF. V and J are TRBV18 and TRBJ2-1, with D possibly matching TRBD2 (6 bases). CDR3 length: 14 residues. Trimming shortened V by 6 bases and J by 5 bases, and 14 bases separated the two germline ends. CDR1 and CDR2 (germline): KGHSH, LQKENI.

The chain links TRBV7-2 to TRBJ1-3, with D perhaps TRBD1 (6 bases). Trimming pared 1 base from V and 2 bases from J, leaving 12 bases between. Per the germline V gene, CDR1 is SGHTA and CDR2 is FQGNSA. The CDR3 covers 16 residues. CDR3 bases: TGTGCCAGCAGCTTAGAAGGGGGTTGGGCTGGAAACACCATATATTTT. This encodes CASSLEGGWAGNTIYF.